What follows are 26 T cell receptor beta chains derived from one specimen sequenced in a study of blood T cell repertoires in COVID-19. Sequencing used immunoSEQ multiplex PCR; TCRdb keeps in-frame clones, though not all of them. Of about 94,000 clones listed, about 86% are singletons. Sequencing used peripheral blood. These receptors were collected from a man in his 60s with acute or convalescent COVID-19.

This clone was counted between two and nine times. This rearrangement joins TRBV7-9 to TRBJ1-2; TRBD1 matches 11 bases. Germline V gene lookup returns CDR1 SEHNR and CDR2 FQNEAQ (reference sequence). This CDR3 has 15 amino acids. With V trimmed by 1 base and J by 4 bases, 2 bases remained unmatched. CDR3 region: CASSLGTGGAYGYTF. The DNA for the CDR3 is TGTGCCAGCAGCTTAGGGACAGGGGGCGCCTATGGCTACACCTTC.

The V call is TRBV7-9, the J call TRBJ1-1; 11 nucleotides align to TRBD1. The ends lost 1 base at V and 8 bases at J; junction bases unmatched: 0. Germline CDR1 is SEHNR and CDR2 is FQNEAQ (reference sequence). The CDR3 runs 13 residues. CDR3 loop: CASSLGTGGEAFF. CDR3 sequence (DNA): TGTGCCAGCAGCTTAGGGACAGGGGGCGAAGCTTTCTTT.

This clone appeared a single time. This chain connects TRBV7-3 to TRBJ2-1; a possible D gene is TRBD2 (5 bases). Trimming took off 5 bases at V and 3 bases at J, with 14 bases between the two ends. CDR1 SGHTA and CDR2 FQGTGA come from the germline V gene. The CDR3 contains 15 residues. The CDR3 loop reads CASSPSDGVYNEQFF. CDR3 nucleotides: TGTGCCAGCAGCCCATCGGACGGGGTCTACAATGAGCAGTTCTTC. Using reference TRBV7-3 and TRBJ2-1 for the parts outside the CDR3, the full variable domain is GAGVSQTPSNKVTEKGKYVELRCDPISGHTALYWYRQSLGQGPEFLIYFQGTGAADDSGLPNDRFFAVRPEGSVSTLKIQRTERGDSAVYLCASSPSDGVYNEQFFGPGTRLTVL.

The chain has TRBV10-2 and TRBJ1-5; 10 nucleotides agree with TRBD1. CDR1 is WSHSY and CDR2 is SAAADI in the germline V gene. The CDR3 consists of 14 residues. J gave up 7 bases and V 4 bases, and 4 bases lay outside the gene matches. CDR3 region: CASSGQGAGQPQHF. The CDR3 region has the DNA TGCGCCAGCAGTGGACAGGGGGCTGGGCAGCCCCAGCATTTT.

This sequence joins TRBV5-1 and TRBJ2-3; D not certain. Germline CDR1 reads SGHRS; CDR2 reads YFSETQ. The length of the CDR3 is 16 residues. The ends were cut back, 0 bases at V and 0 bases at J, with 11 bases in the middle. CDR3 nucleotide sequence: TGCGCCAGCAGCTTGGGTCAGGCCCTTAGCACAGATACGCAGTATTTT. Protein sequence: CASSLGQALSTDTQYF.

The chain has TRBV19 and TRBJ1-1, with 10 bases fitting TRBD1. J was trimmed by 5 bases and V by 3 bases; bases with no gene match: 6. This CDR3 is 15 amino acids long. The V gene's germline CDR1 is LNHDA and CDR2 SQIVND (reference sequence). Here the CDR3 DNA reads TGTGCCAGTAGTATTATGACAGGGGGCCCAACTGAAGCTTTCTTT. Translated: CASSIMTGGPTEAFF.

For the CDR3, the DNA is TGTGCTAGTGGTTTGGATAAGGGGGAATCCTACGAGCAGTACTTC. Translating gives CASGLDKGESYEQYF. This sequence joins TRBV12-5 and TRBJ2-7; TRBD1 might be the D (6 bases). Germline lookup yields CDR1 LGHNT and CDR2 FRNRAP. Trimming stripped 1 base from V and 1 base from J, with 11 bases between. CDR3 length equals 15 residues.

The V and J genes are TRBV5-6 and TRBJ2-3, with D unresolved. The CDR3 spans 16 residues. Germline CDR1 reads SGHDT; CDR2 reads YYEEEE. Trimming pared 2 bases from V and 0 bases from J, leaving 13 bases between. In DNA, the CDR3 is TGTGCCAGCAGCTTATGGGCCCTCGGAAGCACAGATACGCAGTATTTT. Translating it yields CASSLWALGSTDTQYF.

This chain joins TRBV9 and TRBJ1-5, with 7 bases lining up with TRBD1. This CDR3 is 19 amino acids long. J gave up 4 bases and V 3 bases, and 19 bases lay outside the gene matches. CDR1 and CDR2 from the germline V gene are SGDLS and YYNGEE. The DNA of the CDR3 is TGTGCCAGCAGCGACTGGACAGGCGCGGCTTATTTTGGGAATCAGCCCCAGCATTTT. Its translation is CASSDWTGAAYFGNQPQHF. Drawing the rest from reference TRBV9 and TRBJ1-5, the complete variable domain is DSGVTQTPKHLITATGQRVTLRCSPRSGDLSVYWYQQSLDQGLQFLIQYYNGEERAKGNILERFSAQQFPDLHSELNLSSLELGDSALYFCASSDWTGAAYFGNQPQHFGDGTRLSIL.

The chain couples TRBV19 to TRBJ2-1; a possible D gene is TRBD1 (6 bases). V was cut by 5 bases and J by 6 bases, with 14 bases left in between. CDR1 is LNHDA, CDR2 SQIVND, per germline (reference sequence). The CDR3 spans 14 residues. The chain's CDR3 is CASSQGLRVNEQFF. The CDR3 DNA sequence: TGTGCCAGTAGTCAGGGGTTAAGAGTCAATGAGCAGTTCTTC.

The chain employs TRBV18 and TRBJ1-5, with a weak D call TRBD1 (5 bases). Germline V CDR1 and CDR2: KGHSH, LQKENI. The CDR3 runs 16 residues. V lost 2 bases and J 0 bases, leaving 11 bases between the germline ends. The CDR3 here is CASSPAGINSNQPQHF. The CDR3 DNA reads TGTGCCAGCTCACCAGCAGGGATAAATAGCAATCAGCCCCAGCATTTT.

This rearrangement joins TRBV13 to TRBJ2-1; possible D gene TRBD2, 6 bases. V was trimmed by 7 bases and J by 8 bases, leaving 24 bases between them. The V gene's germline CDR1 is PRHDT and CDR2 FYEKMQ (reference sequence). The CDR3 contains 16 residues. This CDR3 is CASTPTAGTAGDEQFF. For the CDR3, the DNA is TGTGCCAGCACCCCCACCGCGGGAACAGCGGGCGATGAGCAGTTCTTC.

The rearrangement uses TRBV6-6 and TRBJ1-6; D gene unclear. This CDR3 region has 13 residues. V lost 5 bases to trimming and J lost 5 bases, with 7 bases between them. Germline loops: CDR1 MNHNY, CDR2 SVGAGI (reference sequence). In nucleotides, the CDR3 is TGTGCCAGCAGTACAGTGAATAATTCACCCCTCCACTTT. Amino acids: CASSTVNNSPLHF.

V usage is TRBV5-5 and J usage is TRBJ2-7; no definite D call. The CDR3 length is 12 residues. From germline, CDR1 is SGHKS and CDR2 YYEKEE (reference sequence). V lost 4 bases and J 2 bases, leaving 7 bases between the germline ends. The CDR3 coding sequence is TGTGCCAGCAGCGTGCGTACCTACGAGCAGTACTTC. This sequence encodes CASSVRTYEQYF.

The genes are TRBV15 and TRBJ2-2, with 8 positions matching TRBD2. The CDR3 totals 15 residues. From germline, CDR1 is LNHNV and CDR2 YYDKDF (reference sequence). The junction had 9 bases not matched to a gene; V was cut back by 8 bases and J by 4 bases. The CDR3 DNA follows: TGTGCCACCTCCGGGGCGGGGGGCCTCACCGGGGAGCTGTTTTTT. It is translated as CATSGAGGLTGELFF.

The chain couples TRBV30 to TRBJ2-7, with TRBD2 identical over 9 bases. Per the germline V gene, CDR1 is GTSNPN and CDR2 is SVGIG (reference sequence). Trimming at V came to 0 bases and at J to 7 bases, leaving 7 bases not matched to a gene. The CDR3 spans 14 residues. In DNA form, the CDR3 reads TGTGCCTGGAGTGTGGCGGGGGGGCCTGGGGAGCAGTACTTC. Translating it yields CAWSVAGGPGEQYF.

The chain employs TRBV7-2 and TRBJ1-3; D is ambiguous. CDR3 size: 14 residues. The V and J ends lost 11 bases and 0 bases respectively, with 14 bases between them. In germline, CDR1 is SGHTA, CDR2 FQGNSA. CDR3 nucleotide sequence: TGTGCCCAAGAGGGCACAGACTCTGGAAACACCATATATTTT. Amino acids: CAQEGTDSGNTIYF.

This clone appeared once. J is TRBJ2-2 and V is TRBV5-6; 8 nucleotides agree with TRBD1. Germline loops: CDR1 SGHDT, CDR2 YYEEEE. The CDR3 runs to 16 residues. V shed 2 bases and J 7 bases; nucleotides not matched to a gene: 10. The CDR3 DNA is TGTGCCAGCAGCTTCAGGGGGCGAAGTTTAGGCGGGGAGCTGTTTTTT. Amino acid sequence: CASSFRGRSLGGELFF. Variable domain in full (rest from reference TRBV5-6 and TRBJ2-2): DAGVTQSPTHLIKTRGQQVTLRCSPKSGHDTVSWYQQALGQGPQFIFQYYEEEERQRGNFPDRFSGHQFPNYSSELNVNALLLGDSALYLCASSFRGRSLGGELFFGEGSRLTVL.

This clone was counted many times. The chain links TRBV19 to TRBJ1-1, with a tentative D call TRBD1 (5 bases). Germline CDR1 and CDR2: LNHDA and SQIVND (reference sequence). Trimming took 3 bases from V and 1 from J, leaving 9 bases between them. The CDR3 contains 14 residues. The CDR3 DNA sequence: TGTGCCAGTAGTATGGTGGGGGGGAACACTGAAGCTTTCTTT. Translation: CASSMVGGNTEAFF.

The rearrangement joins TRBV24-1 to TRBJ2-5; D unclear. The CDR3 is 13 residues long. CDR1 is KGHDR, CDR2 SFDVKD, per germline. Trimming shortened V by 6 bases and J by 4 bases, and 11 bases separated the two germline ends. CDR3 in amino acids: CATSSSPGETQYF. The CDR3 DNA reads as TGTGCCACCAGTAGCAGCCCGGGAGAGACCCAGTACTTC.

The rearrangement links TRBV29-1 to TRBJ1-1; D gene uncertain. V was clipped by 4 bases and J by 1 base, with 10 bases between them. CDR1 and CDR2 from the germline V gene are SQVTM and ANQGSEA. CDR3 length: 13 amino acids. The CDR3 nucleotides are TGCAGCGTTGGGCGGCAGTGGAACACTGAAGCTTTCTTT. It yields the protein CSVGRQWNTEAFF.

This clone appeared a few times. The chain carries TRBV4-3 and TRBJ2-7; D might be TRBD2 (5 bases). The V and J ends lost 0 bases and 4 bases respectively, with 13 bases between them. CDR1 and CDR2 from the germline V gene are LGHNA and YSLEER. The CDR3 is 15 amino acids. CDR3 loop: CASSQDRSLGYEQYF. The CDR3 coding sequence is TGCGCCAGCAGCCAAGATCGGTCACTAGGTTACGAGCAGTACTTC.

The chain is built from TRBV27 and TRBJ1-1; TRBD1 is a possible D gene (6 bases). V lost 7 bases and J 4 bases, leaving 16 bases between the germline ends. From germline, CDR1 is MNHEY and CDR2 SMNVEV (reference sequence). The CDR3 sequence is 14 residues long. CDR3 sequence: CASTGQLGLTEAFF. Here the CDR3 DNA reads TGTGCCAGCACGGGACAACTGGGGCTCACTGAAGCTTTCTTT.

This chain connects TRBV2 to TRBJ1-1; D is uncertain. The V end lost 6 bases, the J end lost 1 base, and 12 bases lay between the germline ends. The germline gives CDR1 SNHLY, CDR2 FYNNEI. The CDR3 consists of 14 residues. CDR3 residues: CASSPLRGNTEAFF. CDR3 DNA sequence: TGTGCCAGCAGCCCGCTCCGGGGGAACACTGAAGCTTTCTTT.

The chain has TRBV19 and TRBJ2-3; 11 bases fit TRBD2. Germline V gene data show CDR1 as LNHDA and CDR2 as SQIVND (reference sequence). The CDR3 extends over 16 amino acids. Trimming cost V 9 bases and J 0 bases; bases outside gene matches: 8. The CDR3 region has the DNA TGTGCCAGCTCGAAGACTAGCGGGGCTAGCACAGATACGCAGTATTTT. Encoded protein: CASSKTSGASTDTQYF.

V usage is TRBV27 and J usage is TRBJ2-5; tentatively, D is TRBD1 (5 bases). Trimming shortened V by 3 bases and J by 7 bases, and 15 bases separated the two germline ends. CDR1 and CDR2 from the germline V gene are MNHEY and SMNVEV (reference sequence). This CDR3 comprises 14 residues. In DNA, the CDR3 is TGTGCCAGCAGTTTTAGGACCGACAGTGGGACCCAGTACTTC. This encodes CASSFRTDSGTQYF.